This T cell receptor beta chain was retrieved from a study of PD-1 blockade in classical Hodgkin lymphoma. Study details: Intravenous nivolumab at 3 mg/kg was given to patients every 2 weeks. Study-level results: TCR diversity rose significantly by C4D1 in CD4+ but not CD8+ cells. The diversity seen at baseline in complete responders resembled that of newly diagnosed patients.

A remark on this clone: What it binds is unknown.

Germline lookup yields CDR1 MNHEY and CDR2 SVGAGI. The CDR3 consists of 14 residues. V dropped 0 bases and J dropped 8 bases, with 13 bases sitting between them. The method was immunoSEQ multiplex PCR; TCRdb's version includes in-frame clones alone and lacks a portion of them. The sample records about 25,000 clones, around three quarters being singletons. Specified time point: cycle 4 day 1 (C4D1), after 6 weeks of nivolumab. Exposure to brentuximab vedotin varied, and each patient had relapsed following autologous stem cell transplantation. The rearrangement joins TRBV6-5 to TRBJ1-2, with D possibly being TRBD1 (5 bases). The source material was peripheral blood mononuclear cells (PBMCs), sampled before the fourth cycle of nivolumab. The sequence was obtained from a human donor with classical Hodgkin lymphoma. Here the CDR3 reads CASSYSRVGKGYTF. DNA of the CDR3: TGTGCCAGCAGTTACTCCAGGGTAGGGAAAGGCTACACCTTC.